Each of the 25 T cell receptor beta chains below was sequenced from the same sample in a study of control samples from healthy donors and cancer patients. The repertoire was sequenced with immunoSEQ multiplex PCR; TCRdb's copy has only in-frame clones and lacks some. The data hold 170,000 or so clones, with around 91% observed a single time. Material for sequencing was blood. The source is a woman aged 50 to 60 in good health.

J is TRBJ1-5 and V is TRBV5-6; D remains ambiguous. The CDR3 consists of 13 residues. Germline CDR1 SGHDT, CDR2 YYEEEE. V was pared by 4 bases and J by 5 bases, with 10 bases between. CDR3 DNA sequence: TGTGCCAGCAGCACCTCTGCCGATCAGCCCCAGCATTTT. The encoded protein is CASSTSADQPQHF.

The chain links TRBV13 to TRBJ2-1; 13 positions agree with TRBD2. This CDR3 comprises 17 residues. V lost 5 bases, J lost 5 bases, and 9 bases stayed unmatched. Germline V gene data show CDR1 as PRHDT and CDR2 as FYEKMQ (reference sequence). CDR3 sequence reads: CASSRLAGGRSHNEQFF. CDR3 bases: TGTGCCAGCAGCCGACTAGCGGGGGGCCGGTCCCACAATGAGCAGTTCTTC. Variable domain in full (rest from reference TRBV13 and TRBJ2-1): AAGVIQSPRHLIKEKRETATLKCYPIPRHDTVYWYQQGPGQDPQFLISFYEKMQSDKGSIPDRFSAQQFSDYHSELNMSSLELGDSALYFCASSRLAGGRSHNEQFFGPGTRLTVL.

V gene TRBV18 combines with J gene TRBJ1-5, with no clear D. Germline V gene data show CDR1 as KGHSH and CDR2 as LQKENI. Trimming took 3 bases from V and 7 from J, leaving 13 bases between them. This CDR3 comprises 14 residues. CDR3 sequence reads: CASSPVAGRQPQHF. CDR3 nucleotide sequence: TGTGCCAGCTCACCCGTGGCGGGGAGGCAGCCCCAGCATTTT.

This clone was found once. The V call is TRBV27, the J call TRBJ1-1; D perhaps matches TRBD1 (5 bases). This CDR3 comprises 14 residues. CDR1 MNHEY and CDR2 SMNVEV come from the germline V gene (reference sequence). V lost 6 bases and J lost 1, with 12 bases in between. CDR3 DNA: TGTGCCAGCAGATCAGGACATCCGAACACTGAAGCTTTCTTT. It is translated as CASRSGHPNTEAFF.

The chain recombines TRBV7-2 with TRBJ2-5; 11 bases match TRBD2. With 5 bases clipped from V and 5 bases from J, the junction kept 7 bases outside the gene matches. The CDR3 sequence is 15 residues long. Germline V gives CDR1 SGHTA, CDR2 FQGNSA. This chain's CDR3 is CASSPLAGGGETQYF. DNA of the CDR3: TGTGCCAGCAGCCCTCTAGCGGGGGGAGGGGAGACCCAGTACTTC.

The CDR3 region is CASSYSSRVAYEQYF. The CDR3 DNA is TGTGCCAGCAGTTACTCGTCCAGGGTAGCATACGAGCAGTACTTC. The V gene is TRBV6-5, the J gene TRBJ2-7; TRBD1 is a possible D gene (5 bases). This CDR3 contains 15 residues. Per the germline V gene, CDR1 is MNHEY and CDR2 is SVGAGI. Between the trimmed V and J ends, which lost 0 bases and 4 bases, there was a span of 13 bases.

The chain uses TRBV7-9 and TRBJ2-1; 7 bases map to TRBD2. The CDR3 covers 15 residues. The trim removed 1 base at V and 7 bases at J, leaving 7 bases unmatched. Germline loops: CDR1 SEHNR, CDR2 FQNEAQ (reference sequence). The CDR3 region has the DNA TGTGCCAGCAGCTTAGTCGCGGGAGTTCCTAATGAGCAGTTCTTC. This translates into CASSLVAGVPNEQFF.

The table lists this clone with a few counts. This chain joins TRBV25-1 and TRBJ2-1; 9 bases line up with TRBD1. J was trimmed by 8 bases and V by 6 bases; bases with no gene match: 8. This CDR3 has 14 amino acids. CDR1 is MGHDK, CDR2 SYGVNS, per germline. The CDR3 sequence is CASRSPQGAYEQFF. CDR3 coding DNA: TGTGCCAGCAGGAGTCCACAGGGGGCCTATGAGCAGTTCTTC. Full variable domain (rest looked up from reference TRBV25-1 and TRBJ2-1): EADIYQTPRYLVIGTGKKITLECSQTMGHDKMYWYQQDPGMELHLIHYSYGVNSTEKGDLSSESTVSRIRTEHFPLTLESARPSHTSQYLCASRSPQGAYEQFFGPGTRLTVL.

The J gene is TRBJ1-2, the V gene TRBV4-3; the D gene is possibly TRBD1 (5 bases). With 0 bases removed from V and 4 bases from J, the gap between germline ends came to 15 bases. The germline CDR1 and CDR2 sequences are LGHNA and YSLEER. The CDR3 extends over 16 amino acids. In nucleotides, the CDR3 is TGCGCCAGCAGCCAAGATCTCGGGCAGGGTGTCTATGGCTACACCTTC. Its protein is CASSQDLGQGVYGYTF.

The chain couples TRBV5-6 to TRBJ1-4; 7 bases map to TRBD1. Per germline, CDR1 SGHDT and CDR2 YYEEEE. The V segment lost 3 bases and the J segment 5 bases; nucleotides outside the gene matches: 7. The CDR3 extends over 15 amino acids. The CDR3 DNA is TGTGCCAGCAGCTATGGACAGGCGATAAATGAAAAACTGTTTTTT. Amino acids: CASSYGQAINEKLFF.

The CDR3 spells CASSLWGTANTGELFF. The CDR3 DNA is TGCGCCAGCAGCTTGTGGGGGACAGCAAACACCGGGGAGCTGTTTTTT. The J gene is TRBJ2-2, the V gene TRBV5-1; 7 nucleotides agree with TRBD1. From germline, CDR1 is SGHRS and CDR2 YFSETQ. The CDR3 length is 16 residues. The V segment lost 1 base and the J segment 2 bases; nucleotides outside the gene matches: 5. Combining the CDR3 with reference TRBV5-1 and TRBJ2-2 gives the whole variable domain KAGVTQTPRYLIKTRGQQVTLSCSPISGHRSVSWYQQTPGQGLQFLFEYFSETQRNKGNFPGRFSGRQFSNSRSEMNVSTLELGDSALYLCASSLWGTANTGELFFGEGSRLTVL.

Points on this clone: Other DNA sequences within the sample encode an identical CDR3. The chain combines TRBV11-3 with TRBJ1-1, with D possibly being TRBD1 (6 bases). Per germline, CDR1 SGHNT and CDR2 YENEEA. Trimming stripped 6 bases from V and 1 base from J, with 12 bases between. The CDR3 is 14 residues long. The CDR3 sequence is CASSLGGANTEAFF. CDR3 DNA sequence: TGTGCCAGCAGTTTGGGGGGCGCGAACACTGAAGCTTTCTTT. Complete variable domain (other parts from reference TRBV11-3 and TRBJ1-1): EAGVVQSPRYKIIEKKQPVAFWCNPISGHNTLYWYLQNLGQGPELLIRYENEEAVDDSQLPKDRFSAERLKGVDSTLKIQPAELGDSAVYLCASSLGGANTEAFFGQGTRLTVV.

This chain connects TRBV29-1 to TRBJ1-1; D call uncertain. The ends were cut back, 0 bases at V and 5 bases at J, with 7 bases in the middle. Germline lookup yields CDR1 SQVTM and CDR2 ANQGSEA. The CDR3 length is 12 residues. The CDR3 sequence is CSVEEDSTEAFF. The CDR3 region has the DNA TGCAGCGTTGAAGAGGATAGTACTGAAGCTTTCTTT.

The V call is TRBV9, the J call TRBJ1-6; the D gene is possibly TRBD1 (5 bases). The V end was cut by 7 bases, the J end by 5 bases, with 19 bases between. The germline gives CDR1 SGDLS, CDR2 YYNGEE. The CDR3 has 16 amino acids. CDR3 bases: TGTGCCAGCGGCTCACCCCCGGGACGGGATAATTCACCCCTCCACTTT. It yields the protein CASGSPPGRDNSPLHF. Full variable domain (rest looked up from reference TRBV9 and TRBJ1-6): DSGVTQTPKHLITATGQRVTLRCSPRSGDLSVYWYQQSLDQGLQFLIQYYNGEERAKGNILERFSAQQFPDLHSELNLSSLELGDSALYFCASGSPPGRDNSPLHFGNGTRLTVT.

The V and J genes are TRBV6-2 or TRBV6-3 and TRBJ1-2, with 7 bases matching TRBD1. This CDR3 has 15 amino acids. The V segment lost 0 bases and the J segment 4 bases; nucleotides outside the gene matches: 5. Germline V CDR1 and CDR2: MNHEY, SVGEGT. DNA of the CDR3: TGTGCCAGCAGTTACTCGGGACAGCTTATCTATGGCTACACCTTC. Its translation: CASSYSGQLIYGYTF.

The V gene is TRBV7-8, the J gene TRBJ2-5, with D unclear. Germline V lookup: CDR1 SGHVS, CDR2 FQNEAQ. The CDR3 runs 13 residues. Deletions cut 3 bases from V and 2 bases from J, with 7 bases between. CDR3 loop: CASSFWQQETQYF. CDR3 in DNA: TGTGCCAGCAGCTTTTGGCAGCAAGAGACCCAGTACTTC.

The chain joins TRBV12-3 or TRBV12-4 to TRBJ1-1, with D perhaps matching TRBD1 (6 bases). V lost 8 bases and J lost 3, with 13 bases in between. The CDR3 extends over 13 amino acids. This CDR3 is CASGGRADTEAFF. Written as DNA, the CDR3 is TGTGCCAGCGGGGGCAGGGCAGACACTGAAGCTTTCTTT.

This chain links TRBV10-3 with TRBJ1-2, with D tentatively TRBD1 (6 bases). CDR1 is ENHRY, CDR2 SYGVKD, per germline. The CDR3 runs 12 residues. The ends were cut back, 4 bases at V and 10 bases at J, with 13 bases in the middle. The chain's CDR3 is CAISGTVADYTF. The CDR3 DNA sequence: TGTGCCATCAGTGGGACAGTCGCAGACTACACCTTC.

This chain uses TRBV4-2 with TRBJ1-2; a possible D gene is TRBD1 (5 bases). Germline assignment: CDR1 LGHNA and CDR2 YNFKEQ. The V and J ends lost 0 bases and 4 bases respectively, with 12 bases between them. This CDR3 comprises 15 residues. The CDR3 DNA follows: TGTGCCAGCAGCCAAGAGGCCAGGACACCCTATGGCTACACCTTC. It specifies CASSQEARTPYGYTF.

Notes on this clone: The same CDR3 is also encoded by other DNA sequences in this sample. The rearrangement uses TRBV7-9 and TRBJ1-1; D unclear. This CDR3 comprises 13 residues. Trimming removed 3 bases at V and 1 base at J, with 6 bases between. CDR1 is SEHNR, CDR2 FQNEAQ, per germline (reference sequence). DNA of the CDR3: TGTGCCAGCAGCTTCCGGGGGAACACTGAAGCTTTCTTT. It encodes CASSFRGNTEAFF.

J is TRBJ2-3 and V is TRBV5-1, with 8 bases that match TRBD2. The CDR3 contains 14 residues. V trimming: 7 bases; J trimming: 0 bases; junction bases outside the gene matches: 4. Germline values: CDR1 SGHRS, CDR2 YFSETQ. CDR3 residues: CASLASGSTDTQYF. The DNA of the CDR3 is TGCGCCAGCTTAGCTAGCGGGAGCACAGATACGCAGTATTTT.

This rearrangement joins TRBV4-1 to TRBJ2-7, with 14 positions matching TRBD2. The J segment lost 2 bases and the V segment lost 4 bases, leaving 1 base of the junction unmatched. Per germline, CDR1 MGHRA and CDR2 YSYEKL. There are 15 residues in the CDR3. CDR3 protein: CASSPGLAGAYEQYF. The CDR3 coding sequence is TGCGCCAGCAGCCCGGGACTAGCGGGAGCCTACGAGCAGTACTTC.

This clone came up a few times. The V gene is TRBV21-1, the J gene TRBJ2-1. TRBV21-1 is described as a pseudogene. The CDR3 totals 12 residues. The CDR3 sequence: CASSALGDEQFF. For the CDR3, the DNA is TGTGCCAGCAGCGCCTTGGGGGATGAGCAGTTCTTC.

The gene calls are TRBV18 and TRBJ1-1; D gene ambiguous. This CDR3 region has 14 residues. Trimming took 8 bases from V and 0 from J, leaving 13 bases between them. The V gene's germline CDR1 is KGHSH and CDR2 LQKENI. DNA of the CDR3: TGTGCCAGCCTCGGTGCGAGGGTGAACACTGAAGCTTTCTTT. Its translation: CASLGARVNTEAFF.

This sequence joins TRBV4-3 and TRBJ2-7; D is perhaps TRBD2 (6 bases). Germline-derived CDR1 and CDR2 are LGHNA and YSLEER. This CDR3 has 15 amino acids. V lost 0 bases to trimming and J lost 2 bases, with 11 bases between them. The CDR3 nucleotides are TGCGCCAGCAGCCAAGATCGGTCGGGGGCCTACGAGCAGTACTTC. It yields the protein CASSQDRSGAYEQYF.